These T cell receptor beta chains were read from a single sample in a study of control samples from healthy donors and cancer patients. Method: immunoSEQ multiplex PCR; TCRdb's copy keeps in-frame clones and lacks some. This sample has 100,000 to 150,000 clones, with approximately 89% found just once. Input material: PBMCs. The receptor set was obtained from a man aged 45 to 65 with head and neck cancer. The CDR3 runs from the conserved cysteine through the conserved F or W. A D gene is named only where the DNA matches it firmly. Size is omitted from some rows. Given values are once, few, many or a class for expanded clones.

clone_size d_call j_call v_call cdr3_nt cdr3_aa
- - TRBJ1-1 TRBV27 TGTGCCAGCAGCCATGGAGGGGTGGGGGCTTTCTTT CASSHGGVGAFF
- - TRBJ2-4 TRBV23-1 TGCGCCAGCAGTCCCTACCATTACAAGCTCGGTCAAACTTTAGCCAAAAACATTCAGTACTTC CASSPYHYKLGQTLAKNIQYF
- - TRBJ2-3 TRBV6-5 TGTGCCAGCAGTTACGGGGGGACAGTCACAGATACGCAGTATTTT CASSYGGTVTDTQYF
- - TRBJ1-2 TRBV11-2 TGTGCCAGCAGCCCTAGCTTGGCCCCATTGGGCTACACCTTC CASSPSLAPLGYTF
- TRBD1 TRBJ1-2 TRBV28 TGTGCCAGCAGACCTCCGGGAGGGGGCGATGGCTACACCTTC CASRPPGGGDGYTF
few - TRBJ2-1 TRBV27 TGTGCCAGCAGTAAATCGGGATTTCGGGATGAGCAGTTCTTC CASSKSGFRDEQFF
- - TRBJ1-4 TRBV7-8 TGTGCCAGCAGCTTAGGGGGAGTCAATGAAAAACTGTTTTTT CASSLGGVNEKLFF
- - TRBJ2-3 TRBV7-9 TGTGCCAGCAGCATTTTAGATACGCAGTATTTT CASSILDTQYF
- - TRBJ1-3 TRBV6-1 TGTGCCAGCAGTGAAAGTGTTCAGGGGTGGAACACCATATATTTT CASSESVQGWNTIYF
few TRBD1 TRBJ1-2 TRBV27 TGTGCCAGCAGTCCAGGGGACAGACAGGGCTACACCTTC CASSPGDRQGYTF
few TRBD2 TRBJ2-1 TRBV4-1 TGCGCCAGCAGAGCGAGACTAGCGGGAGCGGAGCAGTTCTTC CASRARLAGAEQFF
- TRBD1 TRBJ2-7 TRBV5-1 TGCGCCAGCAGCTCACGACAGGGAACCTCCGTTGGTGAGCAGTACTTC CASSSRQGTSVGEQYF
few - TRBJ2-1 TRBV7-6 TGTGCCAGCAGCCTCCGAAACAGCGGAGACAATGAGCAGTTCTTC CASSLRNSGDNEQFF
many TRBD2 TRBJ2-1 TRBV27 TGTGCCAGCAAGGCTCTAGCGGAAATCTACAATGAGCAGTTCTTC CASKALAEIYNEQFF
- TRBD1 TRBJ1-2 TRBV6-5 TGTGCCAGCATCCGAGGGACAGTCTCGTATGAGGGCTACACCTTC CASIRGTVSYEGYTF
- TRBD2 TRBJ2-1 TRBV27 TGTGCCAGCAGTCTCACTAGCGGGAGGGCCCGGTCCTACAATGAGCAGTTCTTC CASSLTSGRARSYNEQFF
- - TRBJ2-2 TRBV24-1 TGTGCCACCAGTGCTTCGAGGCAGGGATGGACCGGGGAGCTGTTTTTT CATSASRQGWTGELFF
- - TRBJ2-3 TRBV4-2 TGTGCCAGCAGCCCCGATCGGACAGCTAGCACAGATACGCAGTATTTT CASSPDRTASTDTQYF
few TRBD2 TRBJ2-3 TRBV7-9 TGTGCCAGCAGCTTTAAGCGGGAGGGGAGCACAGATACGCAGTATTTT CASSFKREGSTDTQYF
- - TRBJ2-7 TRBV6-5 TGTGCCAGCTCCCGGGACGGACCCTACGAGCAGTACTTC CASSRDGPYEQYF
- TRBD1 TRBJ2-7 TRBV10-2 TGCGCCAGCAGTGTTGGAGGGACAGGTCCCTACGAGCAGTACTTC CASSVGGTGPYEQYF
- - TRBJ2-7 TRBV28 TGTGCCAGCAGTTCCGCCCCGACCCCCTACGAGCAGTACTTC CASSSAPTPYEQYF
- TRBD2 TRBJ2-7 TRBV18 TGTGCCAGCTCACTGACTAGCGGAAGCTCCTACGAGCAGTACTTC CASSLTSGSSYEQYF
- - TRBJ1-5 TRBV10-1 TGCGCCATCCCAATGAGGCGGGGCGGGAATGTTATTTTGAGCAATCAGCCCCAGCATTTT CAIPMRRGGNVILSNQPQHF
- TRBD2 TRBJ2-3 TRBV13 TGTGCCAGCAGCTTAGGCATTACTAGCGGGAGTCGGGATACGCAGTATTTT CASSLGITSGSRDTQYF
- - TRBJ2-7 TRBV5-1 TGCGCCAGCAGGGACACGGACTACGAGCAGTACTTC CASRDTDYEQYF
- TRBD1 TRBJ2-7 TRBV6-5 TGTGCCAGCAGTCGGGTAGGACAGGGGTTCTACGAGCAGTACTTC CASSRVGQGFYEQYF
few - TRBJ2-1 TRBV6-5 TGTGCCAGCAGGGTCGGAGGGCGGAATGAGCAGTTCTTC CASRVGGRNEQFF
- - TRBJ2-3 TRBV1 TGCACCAGCAGCCCCACCTCCACCGGGACTAGCGGACAAACAGATACGCAGTATTTT CTSSPTSTGTSGQTDTQYF
- TRBD1 TRBJ1-1 TRBV11-2 TGTGCCAGCAGCCGACAGGGTGACACTGAAGCTTTCTTT CASSRQGDTEAFF
- TRBD2 TRBJ2-1 TRBV3-1/TRBV3-2 TGTGCCAGCAGCCTCCTAGCGGGGAGGAGCTCCTACAATGAGCAGTTCTTC CASSLLAGRSSYNEQFF
once TRBD1 TRBJ2-3 TRBV5-1 TGCGCCAGCAGTGACCAGGGGGCCCTAAGCACAGATACGCAGTATTTT CASSDQGALSTDTQYF
- - TRBJ2-5 TRBV11-2 TGTGCCAGCAGCCCGTCTGGGGCGCAAGAGACCCAGTACTTC CASSPSGAQETQYF
- - TRBJ2-1 TRBV6-5 TGTGCCAGCGGGTGGAGGGAATACAATGAGCAGTTCTTC CASGWREYNEQFF
- - TRBJ1-6 TRBV19 TGTGCCAGTAGTATGGTGAGGACTAATTCACCCCTCCACTTT CASSMVRTNSPLHF